These 5 T cell receptor beta chains were sequenced from one sample in a study of shared clonotypes between healthy human individuals. Profiled with immunoSEQ multiplex PCR; TCRdb holds only in-frame clones, not every one. The table lists 520,000 or so clones, less than 85% of them singletons. The specimen sequenced was PBMCs. These receptors all come from a woman aged 40 to 50 in good health. Some clones in this sample may be carry-over from other donors' samples.

This sequence joins TRBV19 and TRBJ2-7, with a tentative D call TRBD2 (5 bases). V was cut by 4 bases and J by 2 bases, with 9 bases left in between. In germline, CDR1 is LNHDA, CDR2 SQIVND (reference sequence). This CDR3 region has 13 residues. The CDR3 spells CASSTTRAYEQYF. In nucleotides, the CDR3 is TGTGCCAGTAGTACTACTAGAGCCTACGAGCAGTACTTC.

The table lists this clone with a few counts. A much larger clone differs from this one at a single base, so this may be a read error. The same CDR3 is also encoded by other DNA sequences in this sample. The chain uses TRBV11-2 and TRBJ1-1; a possible D gene is TRBD1 (6 bases). Per germline, CDR1 SGHAT and CDR2 FQNNGV. V was pared by 1 base and J by 1 base, with 7 bases between. This CDR3 region has 14 residues. CDR3 region: CASSLGTENTEAFF. The CDR3 DNA is TGTGCCAGCAGCTTAGGGACAGAGAACACTGAAGCTTTCTTT.

V usage is TRBV7-2 and J usage is TRBJ1-2; 11 bases are shared with TRBD1. CDR3 length equals 14 residues. V dropped 5 bases and J dropped 8; count of bases not matched to a gene: 7. Germline values: CDR1 SGHTA, CDR2 FQGNSA. DNA for the CDR3: TGTGCCAGCAGCACCACCGGGACAGGGGGAGGCTACACCTTC. Protein: CASSTTGTGGGYTF.

This clone came up many times. The rearrangement joins TRBV29-1 to TRBJ2-6; D call uncertain. Germline lookup yields CDR1 SQVTM and CDR2 ANQGSEA. The CDR3 is 13 amino acids. V was clipped by 3 bases and J by 4 bases, with 7 bases between them. This chain's CDR3 is CSVDWAGANVLTF. As DNA, the CDR3 is TGCAGCGTTGACTGGGCCGGGGCCAACGTCCTGACTTTC.

The J gene is TRBJ2-5, the V gene TRBV6-5; TRBD2 agrees at 13 bases. Trimming took 2 bases from V and 11 from J; bases not matched to a gene: 11. The germline gives CDR1 MNHEY, CDR2 SVGAGI. This CDR3 has 16 amino acids. CDR3 amino acids: CASSYGLAGEVKVQYF. CDR3 nucleotides: TGTGCCAGCAGTTACGGACTAGCGGGAGAGGTAAAGGTGCAGTACTTC.